A selection of T cell receptor beta chains follows, all from one sample in a study of cytomegalovirus exposure and HLA in healthy donors. TCRdb keeps only in-frame clones here, not all; method: immunoSEQ multiplex PCR. The table records about 400,000 clones, around 86% of them present only once. The sample comprised PBMCs. The receptors were sampled from a woman younger than 35 in good health and CMV-seronegative. Both conserved end residues are part of each CDR3. The order of the fields is V gene, J gene, D gene, clone size, CDR3 protein, CDR3 DNA. The D gene is left open where the match is weak. Some rows have no size entry. The others give once, few or many, or a class for an expanded clone.

v_gene: TRBV7-3; j_gene: TRBJ2-7; d_gene: TRBD2; abundance: -; CDR3aa: CASGRGVGYEQYF; CDR3nt: TGTGCCAGCGGGAGGGGAGTTGGGTACGAGCAGTACTTC
v_gene: TRBV2; j_gene: TRBJ2-2; d_gene: TRBD2; abundance: -; CDR3aa: CASSRPSGGNTGELFF; CDR3nt: TGTGCCAGCAGCCGACCTAGCGGGGGGAACACCGGGGAGCTGTTTTTT
v_gene: TRBV4-1; j_gene: TRBJ1-2; d_gene: -; abundance: -; CDR3aa: CASSQDGGLIGYTF; CDR3nt: TGCGCCAGCAGCCAAGATGGAGGGTTGATTGGCTACACCTTC
v_gene: TRBV4-1; j_gene: TRBJ2-7; d_gene: TRBD1; abundance: -; CDR3aa: CASSRTLTGGASYEQYF; CDR3nt: TGCGCCAGCAGCCGGACGCTTACAGGGGGCGCATCTTACGAGCAGTACTTC
v_gene: TRBV20-1; j_gene: TRBJ2-7; d_gene: -; abundance: -; CDR3aa: CSARGRNEQYF; CDR3nt: TGCAGTGCTAGGGGCAGGAACGAGCAGTACTTC
v_gene: TRBV29-1; j_gene: TRBJ1-5; d_gene: -; abundance: once; CDR3aa: CSETTQGKSNQPQHF; CDR3nt: TGCAGCGAGACAACTCAGGGGAAGAGCAATCAGCCCCAGCATTTT
v_gene: TRBV11-2; j_gene: TRBJ2-2; d_gene: TRBD2; abundance: -; CDR3aa: CASSSRLAGGLDGELFF; CDR3nt: TGTGCCAGCAGCTCGCGACTAGCGGGAGGGTTGGACGGGGAGCTGTTTTTT
v_gene: TRBV2; j_gene: TRBJ2-4; d_gene: TRBD2; abundance: once; CDR3aa: CASGTSGGAKNIQYF; CDR3nt: TGTGCCAGCGGGACTAGCGGGGGAGCCAAAAACATTCAGTACTTC
v_gene: TRBV5-6; j_gene: TRBJ2-2; d_gene: -; abundance: -; CDR3aa: CASSLALGELFF; CDR3nt: TGTGCCAGCAGCTTGGCCCTGGGGGAGCTGTTTTTT
v_gene: TRBV4-2; j_gene: TRBJ1-1; d_gene: -; abundance: -; CDR3aa: CASSQDPGVGAEAFF; CDR3nt: TGTGCCAGCAGCCAAGATCCCGGGGTCGGGGCTGAAGCTTTCTTT
v_gene: TRBV29-1; j_gene: TRBJ1-2; d_gene: TRBD1; abundance: -; CDR3aa: CSVRTGGLYGYTF; CDR3nt: TGCAGCGTCCGGACAGGGGGGCTCTATGGCTACACCTTC
v_gene: TRBV5-1; j_gene: TRBJ1-1; d_gene: -; abundance: few; CDR3aa: CASSLVPGGPGNTEAFF; CDR3nt: TGCGCCAGCAGCTTGGTACCGGGGGGACCAGGCAACACTGAAGCTTTCTTT
v_gene: TRBV2; j_gene: TRBJ1-5; d_gene: -; abundance: -; CDR3aa: CASSEGRVQPQHF; CDR3nt: TGTGCCAGCAGTGAAGGGAGGGTACAGCCCCAGCATTTT
v_gene: TRBV30; j_gene: TRBJ2-2; d_gene: TRBD1; abundance: -; CDR3aa: CAWSEQGAGELFF; CDR3nt: TGTGCCTGGAGTGAGCAGGGGGCCGGGGAGCTGTTTTTT
v_gene: TRBV7-8; j_gene: TRBJ2-3; d_gene: -; abundance: -; CDR3aa: CASSLIAGRGTDTQYF; CDR3nt: TGTGCCAGCAGCTTAATAGCCGGGAGAGGCACAGATACGCAGTATTTT
v_gene: TRBV5-4; j_gene: TRBJ2-3; d_gene: TRBD2; abundance: -; CDR3aa: CASRIKPAGGTDTQYF; CDR3nt: TGTGCCAGCAGAATTAAGCCAGCGGGGGGCACAGATACGCAGTATTTT
v_gene: TRBV7-9; j_gene: TRBJ2-7; d_gene: -; abundance: -; CDR3aa: CASSQVTGNEQYF; CDR3nt: TGTGCCAGCAGCCAAGTCACAGGGAACGAGCAGTACTTC
v_gene: TRBV7-9; j_gene: TRBJ1-4; d_gene: TRBD1; abundance: once; CDR3aa: CASSLARQGEKLFF; CDR3nt: TGTGCCAGCAGCTTAGCTAGACAGGGTGAAAAACTGTTTTTT
v_gene: TRBV4-2; j_gene: TRBJ2-1; d_gene: TRBD1; abundance: -; CDR3aa: CASSPGQGMGGGNEQFF; CDR3nt: TGTGCCAGCAGCCCGGGACAGGGGATGGGTGGTGGTAATGAGCAGTTCTTC
v_gene: TRBV29-1; j_gene: TRBJ1-5; d_gene: TRBD1; abundance: -; CDR3aa: CSVGQGGNQPQHF; CDR3nt: TGCAGCGTTGGACAGGGGGGAAATCAGCCCCAGCATTTT
v_gene: TRBV30; j_gene: TRBJ2-2; d_gene: -; abundance: once; CDR3aa: CAWSVLAHTGELFF; CDR3nt: TGTGCCTGGAGTGTACTAGCCCACACCGGGGAGCTGTTTTTT
v_gene: TRBV7-9; j_gene: TRBJ2-1; d_gene: -; abundance: -; CDR3aa: CASSSFPGVPYNEQFF; CDR3nt: TGTGCCAGCAGCTCTTTTCCCGGGGTCCCCTACAATGAGCAGTTCTTC
v_gene: TRBV28; j_gene: TRBJ2-7; d_gene: -; abundance: -; CDR3aa: CASTASTTSYEQYF; CDR3nt: TGTGCCAGCACCGCATCTACCACCTCCTACGAGCAGTACTTC
v_gene: TRBV27; j_gene: TRBJ2-7; d_gene: -; abundance: -; CDR3aa: CASREQGRYEQYF; CDR3nt: TGTGCCAGCAGGGAACAGGGTCGCTACGAGCAGTACTTC
v_gene: TRBV30; j_gene: TRBJ2-7; d_gene: -; abundance: -; CDR3aa: CAYSGISVEQYF; CDR3nt: TGTGCCTATTCCGGGATCTCGGTCGAGCAGTACTTC
v_gene: TRBV14; j_gene: TRBJ2-7; d_gene: -; abundance: -; CDR3aa: CASSQDRYYEQYF; CDR3nt: TGTGCCAGCAGCCAAGATCGGTACTACGAGCAGTACTTC
v_gene: TRBV29-1; j_gene: TRBJ2-7; d_gene: TRBD2; abundance: -; CDR3aa: CSVEDPVWGAGGSEQYF; CDR3nt: TGCAGCGTTGAAGATCCGGTTTGGGGGGCGGGAGGCAGTGAGCAGTACTTC
v_gene: TRBV7-9; j_gene: TRBJ1-1; d_gene: -; abundance: -; CDR3aa: CASSLDRSGAFF; CDR3nt: TGTGCCAGCAGCTTAGACAGGAGTGGGGCTTTCTTT
v_gene: TRBV13; j_gene: TRBJ1-1; d_gene: TRBD1; abundance: -; CDR3aa: CASSSRTGTYTEAFF; CDR3nt: TGTGCCAGCAGCTCCCGGACAGGGACGTATACTGAAGCTTTCTTT